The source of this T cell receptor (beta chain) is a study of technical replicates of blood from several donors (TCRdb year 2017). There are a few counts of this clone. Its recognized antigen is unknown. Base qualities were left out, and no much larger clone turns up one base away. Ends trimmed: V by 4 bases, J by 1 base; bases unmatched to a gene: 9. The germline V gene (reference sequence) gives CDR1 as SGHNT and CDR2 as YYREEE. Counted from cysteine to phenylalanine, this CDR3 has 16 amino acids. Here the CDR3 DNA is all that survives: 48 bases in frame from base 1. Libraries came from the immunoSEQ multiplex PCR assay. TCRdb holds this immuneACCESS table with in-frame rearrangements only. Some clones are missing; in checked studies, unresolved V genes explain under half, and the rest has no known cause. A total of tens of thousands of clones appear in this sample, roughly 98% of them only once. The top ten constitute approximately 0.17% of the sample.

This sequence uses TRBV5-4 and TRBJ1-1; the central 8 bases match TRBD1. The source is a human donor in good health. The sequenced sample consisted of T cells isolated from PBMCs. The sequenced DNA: TGTGCCAGCAGCCCAATACCGGGACAGGAGAACACTGAAGCTTTCTTT. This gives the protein CASSPIPGQENTEAFF.